The clone carrying this T cell receptor beta chain rates as medium-sized. This specimen belongs to a study of spatial heterogeneity in lung cancer. CDR3 length: 14 residues. Germline-derived CDR1 and CDR2 are DFQATT and SNEGSKA (reference sequence). V trimming: 6 bases; J trimming: 1 base; junction bases outside the gene matches: 4. Time point given: sample taken at primary tumor resection. Whole RNA came from tumor, nontumor lung or frozen PBMC and was sequenced without being sorted. MiXCR was run by TCRdb on the 5' RACE reads, yielding one entry per CDR3 protein. The table shows 2,000 or so distinct CDR3 sequences, with approximately 15% occurring only once.

The receptor was isolated from a male donor with early-stage non-small cell lung cancer. Specimen: normal lung tissue next to the tumor, collected at surgery. The V and J genes are TRBV20-1 and TRBJ2-2; 8 bases are shared with TRBD1. The DNA of the CDR3 is TGCAGTGCAACCGGGACAGGGAACACCGGGGAGCTGTTTTTT. Its protein is CSATGTGNTGELFF.